This T cell receptor (beta chain) was identified in a study of cytomegalovirus exposure and HLA in healthy donors. Study-wide results and caveats: In a later analysis, specific HLA alleles were associated with 15,000 to 20,000 TCR beta sequences at a 0.05 false discovery rate. When presence/absence was analysed, sequencing depth was taken to be roughly uniform across donors.

This CDR3 comprises 13 residues. J lost 6 bases, V lost 1 base, and 1 base had no gene match. The germline gives CDR1 SGHRS, CDR2 YFSETQ. With regard to this clone: Its antigen is unknown.

Primers for the PCR totalled 60 Vbeta and 13 Jbeta. Sequenced by immunoSEQ multiplex PCR; TCRdb stores in-frame clones only, minus some. The sample has about 160,000 clones, just under 80% seen once. These donors, healthy bone marrow donors, were studied. Sequencing used PBMCs. This rearrangement joins TRBV5-1 to TRBJ1-2; 9 bases fit TRBD1. The clonotype was recovered from a woman aged 45 to 65 in good health and CMV-seronegative. The CDR3 reads CASSLTGGDGYTF. The CDR3 DNA reads as TGCGCCAGCAGCTTGACAGGGGGCGATGGCTACACCTTC.